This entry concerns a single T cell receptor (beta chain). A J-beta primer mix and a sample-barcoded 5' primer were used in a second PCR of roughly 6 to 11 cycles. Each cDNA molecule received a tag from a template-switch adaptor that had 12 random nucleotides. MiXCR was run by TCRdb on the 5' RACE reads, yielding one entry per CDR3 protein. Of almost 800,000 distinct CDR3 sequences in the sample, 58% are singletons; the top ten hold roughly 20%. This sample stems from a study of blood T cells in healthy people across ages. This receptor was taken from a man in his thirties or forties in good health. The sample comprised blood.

The chain's CDR3 is CASSRSPDRGIEQYF. The CDR3 bases are TGTGCCAGCAGCCGCTCCCCGGACAGGGGCATCGAGCAGTACTTC. This rearrangement joins TRBV7-8 to TRBJ2-7; 9 bases are shared with TRBD1. The CDR3 has 15 residues. Germline CDR1 is SGHVS and CDR2 is FQNEAQ. The V segment lost 5 bases and the J segment 6 bases; nucleotides outside the gene matches: 11.